This section outlines one T cell receptor beta chain sequence together with its context. Its antigen is currently unknown. The sample comes from a study of beta chain features in type 1 diabetes. Deletions cut 5 bases from V and 4 bases from J, with 17 bases between. The length of the CDR3 is 15 residues. Per the germline V gene, CDR1 is ENHRY and CDR2 is SYGVKD. Via CD45RO/CCR7/CD25/CD127/CD95/CD27, cells of the CD4+ naive, central memory, regulatory and stem cell-like memory subsets were sorted. Study-level points and caveats: There was a moderate but significant shortening of TCRB CDR3s in all four CD4+ subsets of Type 1 diabetes patients.

Sequencing targeted expressed TCRB transcripts, as all isolated RNA had been reverse transcribed. TCRdb's copy holds only in-frame clones and misses some; the assay was immunoSEQ multiplex PCR. The sample lists hundreds of thousands of clones, over 7% occurring once. The sequence was obtained from a young man with type 1 diabetes. The specimen sequenced was central memory CD4+ T cells from blood. The rearrangement links TRBV10-3 to TRBJ1-2; possibly TRBD1 for D (6 bases). CDR3 DNA: TGTGCCATCAGTACTCAAACAGGGACGGCCTATGGCTACACCTTC. Amino acid sequence: CAISTQTGTAYGYTF.